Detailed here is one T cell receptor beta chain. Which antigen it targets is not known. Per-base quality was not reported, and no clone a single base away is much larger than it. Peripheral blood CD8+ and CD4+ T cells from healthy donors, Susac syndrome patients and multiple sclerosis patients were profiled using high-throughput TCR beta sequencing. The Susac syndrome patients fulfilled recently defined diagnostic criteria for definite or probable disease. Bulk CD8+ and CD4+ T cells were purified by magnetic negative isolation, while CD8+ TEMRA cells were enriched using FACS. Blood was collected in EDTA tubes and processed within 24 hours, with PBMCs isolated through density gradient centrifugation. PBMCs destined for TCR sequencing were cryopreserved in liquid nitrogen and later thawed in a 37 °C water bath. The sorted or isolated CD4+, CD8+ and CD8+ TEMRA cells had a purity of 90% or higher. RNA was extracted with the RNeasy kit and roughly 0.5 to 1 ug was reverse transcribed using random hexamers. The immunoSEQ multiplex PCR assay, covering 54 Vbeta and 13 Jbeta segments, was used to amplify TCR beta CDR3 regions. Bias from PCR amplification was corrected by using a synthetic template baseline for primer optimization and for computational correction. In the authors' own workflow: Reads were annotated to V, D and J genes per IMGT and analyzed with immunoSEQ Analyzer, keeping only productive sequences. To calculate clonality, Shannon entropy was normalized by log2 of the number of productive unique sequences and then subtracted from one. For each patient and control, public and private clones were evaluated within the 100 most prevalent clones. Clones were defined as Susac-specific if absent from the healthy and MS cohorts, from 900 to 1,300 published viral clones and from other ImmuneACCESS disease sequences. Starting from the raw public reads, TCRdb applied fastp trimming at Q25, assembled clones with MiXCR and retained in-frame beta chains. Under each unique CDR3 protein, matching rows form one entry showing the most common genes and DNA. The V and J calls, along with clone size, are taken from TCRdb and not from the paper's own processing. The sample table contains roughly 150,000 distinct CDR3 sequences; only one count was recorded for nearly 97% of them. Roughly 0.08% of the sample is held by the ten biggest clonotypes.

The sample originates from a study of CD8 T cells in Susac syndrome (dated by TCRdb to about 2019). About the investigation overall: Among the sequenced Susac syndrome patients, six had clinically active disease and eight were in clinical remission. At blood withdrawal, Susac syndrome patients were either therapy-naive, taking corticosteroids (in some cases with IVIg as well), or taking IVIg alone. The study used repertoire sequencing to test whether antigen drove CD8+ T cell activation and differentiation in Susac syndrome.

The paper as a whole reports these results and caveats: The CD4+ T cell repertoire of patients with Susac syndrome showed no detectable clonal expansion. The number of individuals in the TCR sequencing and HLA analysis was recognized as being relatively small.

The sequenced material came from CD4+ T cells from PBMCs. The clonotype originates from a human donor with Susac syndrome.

The sequenced DNA: TGTGCCAGCAGCTCCGCCGGCAGGCTGAAATACGAGCAGTACTTC. Its translation reads: CASSSAGRLKYEQYF. The receptor chain draws on TRBV13 and TRBJ2-7; the D gene assignment is ambiguous. CDR1 and CDR2, per the germline V gene (reference sequence), are PRHDT and FYEKMQ. Measured from the cysteine to the phenylalanine, the CDR3 is 15 residues long. Only the CDR3 DNA is retained, 45 bases long and in frame from the first base. V and J lose 4 bases and 4 bases, and a span of 17 bases separates them.